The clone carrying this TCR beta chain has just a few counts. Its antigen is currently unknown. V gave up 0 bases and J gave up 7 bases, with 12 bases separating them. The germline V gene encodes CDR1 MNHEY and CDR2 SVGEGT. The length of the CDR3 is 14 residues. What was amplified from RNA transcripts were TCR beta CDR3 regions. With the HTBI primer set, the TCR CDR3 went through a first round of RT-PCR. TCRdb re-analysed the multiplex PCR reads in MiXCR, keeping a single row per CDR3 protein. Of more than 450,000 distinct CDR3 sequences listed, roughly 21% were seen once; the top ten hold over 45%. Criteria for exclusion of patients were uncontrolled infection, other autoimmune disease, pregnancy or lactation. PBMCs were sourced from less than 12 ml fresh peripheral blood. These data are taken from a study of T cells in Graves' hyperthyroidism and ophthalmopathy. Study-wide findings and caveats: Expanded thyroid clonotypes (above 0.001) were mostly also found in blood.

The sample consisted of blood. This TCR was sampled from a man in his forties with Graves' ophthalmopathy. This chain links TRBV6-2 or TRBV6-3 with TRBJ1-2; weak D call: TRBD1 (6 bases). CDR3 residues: CASSYSIGGGGYTF. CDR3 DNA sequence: TGTGCCAGCAGTTACTCGATCGGGGGCGGTGGCTACACCTTC.